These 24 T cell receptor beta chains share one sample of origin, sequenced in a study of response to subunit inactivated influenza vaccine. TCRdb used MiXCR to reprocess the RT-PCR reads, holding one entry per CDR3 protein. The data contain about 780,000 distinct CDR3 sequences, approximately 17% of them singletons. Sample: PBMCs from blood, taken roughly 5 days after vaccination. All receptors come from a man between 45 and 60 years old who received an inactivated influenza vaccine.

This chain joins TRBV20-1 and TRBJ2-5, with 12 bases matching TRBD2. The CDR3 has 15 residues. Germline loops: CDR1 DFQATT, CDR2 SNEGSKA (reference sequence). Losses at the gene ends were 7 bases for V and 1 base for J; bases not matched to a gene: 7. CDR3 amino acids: CSGSPTSGSQETQYF. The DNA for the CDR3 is TGCAGTGGAAGCCCGACTAGCGGGAGCCAAGAGACCCAGTACTTC.

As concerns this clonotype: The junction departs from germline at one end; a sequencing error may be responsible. The CDR3 reads CATSGDRVRGELFF. The CDR3 nucleotides read TGTGCCACCAGCGGAGACAGGGTGCGCGGGGAGCTGTTTTTT. The rearrangement uses TRBV15 and TRBJ2-2; 7 positions agree with TRBD1. There are 14 residues in the CDR3. Per the germline V gene, CDR1 is LNHNV and CDR2 is YYDKDF (reference sequence).

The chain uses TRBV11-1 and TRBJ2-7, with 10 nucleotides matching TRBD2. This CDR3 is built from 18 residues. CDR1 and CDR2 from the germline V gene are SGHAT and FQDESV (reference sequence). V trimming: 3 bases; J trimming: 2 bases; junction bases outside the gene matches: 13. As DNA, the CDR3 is TGTGCCAGCAGCTTTCTAGCGGGGGAGATAAGTGGGGCCTACGAGCAGTACTTC. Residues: CASSFLAGEISGAYEQYF.

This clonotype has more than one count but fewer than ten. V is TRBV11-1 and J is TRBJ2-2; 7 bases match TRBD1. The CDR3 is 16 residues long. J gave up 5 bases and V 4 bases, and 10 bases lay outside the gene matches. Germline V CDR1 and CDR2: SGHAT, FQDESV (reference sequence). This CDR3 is CASSSRTGRTTGELFF. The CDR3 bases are TGTGCCAGCAGCTCTCGGACAGGACGAACTACCGGGGAGCTGTTTTTT.

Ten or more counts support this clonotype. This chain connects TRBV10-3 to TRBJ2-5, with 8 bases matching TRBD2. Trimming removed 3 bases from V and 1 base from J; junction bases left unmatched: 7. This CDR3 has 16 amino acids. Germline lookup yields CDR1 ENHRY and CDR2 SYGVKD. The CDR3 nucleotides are TGTGCCATCAGTGAATCGACTAGCGCCTTCCAAGAGACCCAGTACTTC. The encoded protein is CAISESTSAFQETQYF.

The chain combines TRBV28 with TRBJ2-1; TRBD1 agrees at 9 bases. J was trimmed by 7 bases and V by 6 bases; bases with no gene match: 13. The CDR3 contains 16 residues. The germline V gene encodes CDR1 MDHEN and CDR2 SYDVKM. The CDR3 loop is CASSQYRGRPLNEQFF. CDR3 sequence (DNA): TGTGCCAGCAGCCAATACAGGGGGCGACCTTTGAATGAGCAGTTCTTC.

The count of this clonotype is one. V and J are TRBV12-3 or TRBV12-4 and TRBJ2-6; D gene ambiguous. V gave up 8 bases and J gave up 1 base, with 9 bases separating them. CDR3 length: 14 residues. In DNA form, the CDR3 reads TGTGCCAGCGTTCTGGGGTCTGGGGCCAACGTCCTGACTTTC. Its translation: CASVLGSGANVLTF.

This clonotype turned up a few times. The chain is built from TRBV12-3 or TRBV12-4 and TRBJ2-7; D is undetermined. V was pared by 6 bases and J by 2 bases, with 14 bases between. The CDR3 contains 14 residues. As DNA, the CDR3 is TGTGCCAGCAGAGGCTTAAAAGGGACCTACGAGCAGTACTTC. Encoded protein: CASRGLKGTYEQYF.

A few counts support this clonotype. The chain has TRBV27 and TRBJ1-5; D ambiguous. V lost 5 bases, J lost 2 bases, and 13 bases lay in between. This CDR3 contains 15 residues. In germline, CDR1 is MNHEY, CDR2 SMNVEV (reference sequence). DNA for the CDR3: TGTGCCAGCAGTCCGTCAACCAGTGGCAATCAGCCCCAGCATTTT. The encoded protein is CASSPSTSGNQPQHF.

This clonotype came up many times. The CDR3 here is CGSRGLGTEAFF. The DNA of the CDR3 is TGTGGTTCGAGGGGCCTGGGAACTGAAGCTTTCTTT. The chain combines TRBV7-2 with TRBJ1-1; weak D call: TRBD1 (5 bases). CDR3 length: 12 residues. Germline CDR1 and CDR2: SGHTA and FQGNSA.

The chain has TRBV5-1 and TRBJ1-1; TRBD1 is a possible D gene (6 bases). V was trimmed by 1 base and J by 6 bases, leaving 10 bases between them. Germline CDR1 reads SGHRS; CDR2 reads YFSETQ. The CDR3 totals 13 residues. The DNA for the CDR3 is TGCGCCAGCAGCTTGCAGGGGTCTGCTGAAGCTTTCTTT. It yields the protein CASSLQGSAEAFF. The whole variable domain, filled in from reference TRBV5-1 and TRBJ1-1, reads KAGVTQTPRYLIKTRGQQVTLSCSPISGHRSVSWYQQTPGQGLQFLFEYFSETQRNKGNFPGRFSGRQFSNSRSEMNVSTLELGDSALYLCASSLQGSAEAFFGQGTRLTVV.

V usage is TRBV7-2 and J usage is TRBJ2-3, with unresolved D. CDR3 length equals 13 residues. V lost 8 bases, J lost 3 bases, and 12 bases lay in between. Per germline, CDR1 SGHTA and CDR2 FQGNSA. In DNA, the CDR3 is TGTGCCAGCGGCTCCGAGTTAACAGATACGCAGTATTTT. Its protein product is CASGSELTDTQYF.

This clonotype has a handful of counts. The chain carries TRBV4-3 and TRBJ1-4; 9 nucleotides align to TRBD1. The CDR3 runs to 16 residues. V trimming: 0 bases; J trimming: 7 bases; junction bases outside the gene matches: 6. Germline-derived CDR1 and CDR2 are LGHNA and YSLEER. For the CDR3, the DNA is TGCGCCAGCAGCCAAGATTGGGGACAGGGCGGTGAAAAACTGTTTTTT. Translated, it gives CASSQDWGQGGEKLFF.

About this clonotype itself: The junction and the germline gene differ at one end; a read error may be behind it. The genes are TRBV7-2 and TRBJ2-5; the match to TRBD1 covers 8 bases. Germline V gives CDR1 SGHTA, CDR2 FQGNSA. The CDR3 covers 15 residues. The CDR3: CASSQNRGDMETRYF. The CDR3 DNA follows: TGTGCCAGCAGCCAAAACAGGGGGGACATGGAGACCCGGTACTTC.

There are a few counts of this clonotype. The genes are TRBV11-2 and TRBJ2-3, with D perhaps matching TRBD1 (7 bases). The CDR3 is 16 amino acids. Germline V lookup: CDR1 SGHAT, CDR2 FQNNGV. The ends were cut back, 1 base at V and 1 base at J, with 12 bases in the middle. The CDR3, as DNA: TGTGCCAGCAGCTTAGTTGGAGGGACAGGCACAGATACGCAGTATTTT. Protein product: CASSLVGGTGTDTQYF.

The CDR3 coding sequence is TGTGCCAGCAGCTCTAGCGGGGGTGGATGGACCGGGGAGCTGTTTTTT. The encoded protein is CASSSSGGGWTGELFF. This rearrangement joins TRBV7-9 to TRBJ2-2, with 10 positions matching TRBD2. This CDR3 has 16 residues. V trimming: 4 bases; J trimming: 5 bases; junction bases outside the gene matches: 7. CDR1 SEHNR and CDR2 FQNEAQ come from the germline V gene (reference sequence).

The CDR3 reads CSAKGEPGSDTQYF. CDR3 sequence (DNA): TGCAGTGCAAAGGGCGAGCCGGGGTCAGATACGCAGTATTTT. The J gene is TRBJ2-3, the V gene TRBV20-1, with D possibly being TRBD2 (5 bases). Germline CDR1 reads DFQATT; CDR2 reads SNEGSKA (reference sequence). CDR3 size: 14 residues. V lost 6 bases and J lost 4, with 17 bases in between.

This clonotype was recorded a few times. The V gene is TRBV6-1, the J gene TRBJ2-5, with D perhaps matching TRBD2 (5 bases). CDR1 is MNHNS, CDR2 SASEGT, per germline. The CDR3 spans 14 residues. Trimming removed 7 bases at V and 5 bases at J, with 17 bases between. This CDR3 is CASNLDNTRETQYF. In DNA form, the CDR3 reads TGTGCCAGCAACCTTGACAACACTAGGGAGACCCAGTACTTC.

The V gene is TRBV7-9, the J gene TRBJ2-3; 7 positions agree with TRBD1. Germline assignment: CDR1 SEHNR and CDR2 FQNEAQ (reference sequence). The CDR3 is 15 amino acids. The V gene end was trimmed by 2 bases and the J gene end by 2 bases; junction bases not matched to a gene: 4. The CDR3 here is CASSLNRGATDTQYF. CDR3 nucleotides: TGTGCCAGCAGCTTAAACAGGGGAGCCACAGATACGCAGTATTTT.

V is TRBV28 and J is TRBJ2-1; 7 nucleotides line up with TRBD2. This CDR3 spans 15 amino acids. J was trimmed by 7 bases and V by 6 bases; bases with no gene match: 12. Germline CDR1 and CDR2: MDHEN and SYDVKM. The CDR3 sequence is CASSPGGSQGNEQFF. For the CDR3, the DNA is TGTGCCAGCAGCCCTGGCGGGAGCCAGGGTAATGAGCAGTTCTTC.

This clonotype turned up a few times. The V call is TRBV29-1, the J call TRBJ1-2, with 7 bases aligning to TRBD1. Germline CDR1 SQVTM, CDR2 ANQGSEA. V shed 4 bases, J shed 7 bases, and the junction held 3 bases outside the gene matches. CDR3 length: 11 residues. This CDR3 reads CSVADRAGYTF. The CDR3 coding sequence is TGCAGCGTTGCTGACAGGGCTGGCTACACCTTC.

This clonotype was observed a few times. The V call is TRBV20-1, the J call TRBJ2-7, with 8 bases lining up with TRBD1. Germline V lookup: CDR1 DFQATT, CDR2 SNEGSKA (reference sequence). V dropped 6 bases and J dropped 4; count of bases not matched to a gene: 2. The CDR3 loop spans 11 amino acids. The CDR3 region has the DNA TGCAGTGCGGACAGGGATTACGAGCAGTACTTC. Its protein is CSADRDYEQYF.

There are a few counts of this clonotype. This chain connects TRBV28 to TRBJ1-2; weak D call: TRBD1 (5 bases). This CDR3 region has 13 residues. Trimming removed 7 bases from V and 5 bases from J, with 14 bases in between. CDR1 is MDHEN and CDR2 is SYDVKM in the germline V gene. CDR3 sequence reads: CASTRGRLYGYTF. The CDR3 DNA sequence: TGTGCCAGCACCCGGGGACGGCTTTATGGCTACACCTTC.

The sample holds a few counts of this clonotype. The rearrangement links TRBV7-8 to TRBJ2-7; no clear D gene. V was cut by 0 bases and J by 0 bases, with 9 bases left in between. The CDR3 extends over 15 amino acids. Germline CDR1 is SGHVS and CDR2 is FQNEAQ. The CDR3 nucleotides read TGTGCCAGCAGCTTAGCCGGGCTGTCCTCCTACGAGCAGTACTTC. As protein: CASSLAGLSSYEQYF. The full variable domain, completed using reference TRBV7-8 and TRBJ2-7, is GAGVSQSPRYKVAKRGQDVALRCDPISGHVSLFWYQQALGQGPEFLTYFQNEAQLDKSGLPSDRFFAERPEGSVSTLKIQRTQQEDSAVYLCASSLAGLSSYEQYFGPGTRLTVT.